This is a list of T cell receptor beta chains from one sample in a study of vaccination and CD4 T cells after COVID-19. No cognate antigen is known for these TCRs. Each CDR3 protein is one row after TCRdb ran MiXCR on the PCR reads. The sample includes 10,000 to 15,000 distinct CDR3 sequences, approximately 45% of them seen just once. The source material was CD4+ T cells from blood, cultured in vitro. The source is a human donor who had recovered from COVID-19. The conserved cysteine and the conserved F or W are not part of the CDR3 here.

v_gene	j_gene	CDR3aa
TRBV7-9	TRBJ1-5	ASSPGYSNQPQH
TRBV20-1	TRBJ2-5	SAGGNRWTQY
TRBV12-3/TRBV12-4	TRBJ2-7	ASTNRGVHEQY
TRBV4-3	TRBJ2-1	ASSQGLAGSYNEQF
TRBV28	TRBJ2-3	ASDRAGGMDTQY
TRBV12-3/TRBV12-4	TRBJ1-6	ASSLGQGGGSPLH
TRBV7-2	TRBJ2-7	ASSLGPLAGSVSYEQY
TRBV24-1	TRBJ2-5	ATSDPVSLRETQY
TRBV7-9	TRBJ1-4	ASSLAGGATNEKLF
TRBV6-1	TRBJ1-5	ASTQEGVSNQPQH
TRBV27	TRBJ1-2	ASSLETGGNYGYT
TRBV24-1	TRBJ2-1	AASGSAGVKDYNEQF
TRBV20-1	TRBJ1-2	SASKPLQGSYT
TRBV29-1	TRBJ2-7	SAEGRGTYEQY
TRBV27	TRBJ2-3	ASNRDGITDTQY
TRBV28	TRBJ2-3	ASSFSGRATDTQY
TRBV14	TRBJ2-7	ASSQGRVDRVDGSYEQY
TRBV20-1	TRBJ1-5	SARDEGTGGVQFQPQH
TRBV7-2	TRBJ1-4	ASSSGVVATNEKLF
TRBV7-9	TRBJ1-1	ASRAGQIMNTEAF
TRBV9	TRBJ2-2	ASKPGTGRGELF
TRBV20-1	TRBJ1-6	SAGRTEYNSPLH
TRBV4-2	TRBJ2-5	ASSRPGLAGEETQY
TRBV7-2	TRBJ2-7	ASSLRAGRSSYEQY
TRBV11-3	TRBJ1-2	ASSFGQGVVLDGYT
TRBV20-1	TRBJ1-6	SARDPRRDTQSPLH